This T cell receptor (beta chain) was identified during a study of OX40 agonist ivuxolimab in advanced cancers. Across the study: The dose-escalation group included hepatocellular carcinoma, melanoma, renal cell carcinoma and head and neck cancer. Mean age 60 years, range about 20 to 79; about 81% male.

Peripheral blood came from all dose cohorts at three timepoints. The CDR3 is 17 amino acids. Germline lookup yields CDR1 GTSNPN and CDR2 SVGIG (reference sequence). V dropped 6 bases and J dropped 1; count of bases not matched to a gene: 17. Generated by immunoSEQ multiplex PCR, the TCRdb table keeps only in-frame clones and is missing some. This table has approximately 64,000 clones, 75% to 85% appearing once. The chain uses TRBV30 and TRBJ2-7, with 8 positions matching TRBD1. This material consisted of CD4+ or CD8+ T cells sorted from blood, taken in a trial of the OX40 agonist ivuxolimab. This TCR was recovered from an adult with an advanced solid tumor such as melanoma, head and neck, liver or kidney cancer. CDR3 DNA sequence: TGTGCCTGCACCCACGGGCCAGGACAGGGTTCTTCCTACGAGCAGTACTTC. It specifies CACTHGPGQGSSYEQYF.